The 18 T cell receptor beta chains presented below share a single source sample, sequenced in a study of beta chain features in type 1 diabetes. Expressed TCRB transcripts were sequenced, since all the RNA that had been isolated was reverse transcribed. Libraries were prepared by immunoSEQ multiplex PCR; TCRdb keeps only in-frame clonotypes and omits some of them. The profile shows about 620,000 clones, roughly 16% of them singletons. The sequenced material came from naive CD4+ T cells from blood. These receptors were taken from a young man in good health.

In nucleotides, the CDR3 is TGCGCCAGCAGCTTGGCCCCGGGGGCGGGAGGAGCTCCTACGAGCTACGAGCAGTACTTC. Protein product: CASSLAPGAGGAPTSYEQYF. V is TRBV5-1 and J is TRBJ2-7; 8 nucleotides line up with TRBD2. V gave up 0 bases and J gave up 3 bases; unmatched junction bases: 20. The CDR3 runs to 20 residues. The germline CDR1 and CDR2 sequences are SGHRS and YFSETQ.

This clone was recorded a few times. The V call is TRBV7-9, the J call TRBJ1-5; a possible D gene is TRBD1 (5 bases). The CDR3 sequence is 15 residues long. V lost 5 bases and J 1 base, leaving 12 bases between the germline ends. Germline V gene lookup returns CDR1 SEHNR and CDR2 FQNEAQ (reference sequence). CDR3 sequence: CASSQGSLSNQPQHF. In DNA form, the CDR3 reads TGTGCCAGCAGCCAGGGAAGCTTAAGCAATCAGCCCCAGCATTTT.

The J gene is TRBJ1-3, the V gene TRBV18; D gene uncertain. V lost 1 base, J lost 2 bases, and 9 bases lay in between. This CDR3 is 15 amino acids long. Germline CDR1 KGHSH, CDR2 LQKENI. The CDR3 loop is CASSPQVSAGNTIYF. CDR3 bases: TGTGCCAGCTCACCACAGGTTTCAGCTGGAAACACCATATATTTT.

This clone was seen only a few times. The chain couples TRBV28 to TRBJ2-3; D is ambiguous. Trimming removed 1 base from V and 0 bases from J, with 8 bases in between. Germline V gene sequence: CDR1 MDHEN, CDR2 SYDVKM. CDR3 length: 15 amino acids. The CDR3: CASSLFYASTDTQYF. CDR3 in DNA: TGTGCCAGCAGTTTATTCTATGCTAGCACAGATACGCAGTATTTT. The entire variable domain, with the rest obtained from reference TRBV28 and TRBJ2-3, is as follows: DVKVTQSSRYLVKRTGEKVFLECVQDMDHENMFWYRQDPGLGLRLIYFSYDVKMKEKGDIPEGYSVSREKKERFSLILESASTNQTSMYLCASSLFYASTDTQYFGPGTRLTVL.

This clone was counted only a few times. The chain carries TRBV5-4 and TRBJ2-1, with TRBD1 matching over 7 bases. The CDR3 covers 15 residues. Germline assignment: CDR1 SGHNT and CDR2 YYREEE (reference sequence). The V segment lost 2 bases and the J segment 6 bases; nucleotides outside the gene matches: 8. In DNA form, the CDR3 reads TGTGCCAGCAGCTTAAAGGCCCCAGGGGGCAATGAGCAGTTCTTC. This encodes CASSLKAPGGNEQFF.

This clone showed up just once. The chain has TRBV7-3 and TRBJ2-3; possibly TRBD2 for D (5 bases). This CDR3 spans 17 amino acids. Trimming took 5 bases from V and 5 from J, leaving 23 bases between them. CDR1 is SGHTA, CDR2 FQGTGA, per germline. The DNA for the CDR3 is TGTGCCAGCAGCGAAGACCCCCGGGCCTCCCGGGGAGATACGCAGTATTTT. Its protein product is CASSEDPRASRGDTQYF.

The gene calls are TRBV4-2 and TRBJ2-5; 16 bases are a match to TRBD2. CDR3 length: 18 residues. The V gene's germline CDR1 is LGHNA and CDR2 YNFKEQ. V was pared by 4 bases and J by 1 base, with 6 bases of the junction left unmatched. The CDR3: CASSPGTSGRARQETQYF. DNA of the CDR3: TGTGCCAGCAGCCCCGGGACTAGCGGGAGGGCCCGCCAAGAGACCCAGTACTTC.

The chain links TRBV29-1 to TRBJ2-3; D is undetermined. The CDR3 contains 13 residues. Looked up from germline, CDR1 is SQVTM and CDR2 is ANQGSEA. Between the trimmed V and J ends, which lost 1 base and 2 bases, there was a span of 7 bases. CDR3 protein: CSVEAATTDTQYF. CDR3 bases: TGCAGCGTTGAAGCGGCCACCACAGATACGCAGTATTTT.

This clone occurred a few times. V gene TRBV5-4 combines with J gene TRBJ2-7; 7 bases fit TRBD2. Germline V gene sequence: CDR1 SGHNT, CDR2 YYREEE (reference sequence). CDR3 length: 14 amino acids. V trimming: 5 bases; J trimming: 2 bases; junction bases outside the gene matches: 7. As DNA, the CDR3 is TGTGCCAGCAGAGAAGCGGGATTCGCCTACGAGCAGTACTTC. Translated, it gives CASREAGFAYEQYF.

This rearrangement joins TRBV7-2 to TRBJ2-3; either TRBD1 or TRBD2 may fit D (6 bases each). Between the trimmed V and J ends, which lost 4 bases and 0 bases, there was a span of 23 bases. This CDR3 is 19 amino acids long. Germline values: CDR1 SGHTA, CDR2 FQGNSA. CDR3 amino acids: CASSSTSRGWGLSTDTQYF. The CDR3 region has the DNA TGTGCCAGCAGCTCGACAAGCAGGGGATGGGGACTTAGCACAGATACGCAGTATTTT. The whole variable domain, remainder taken from reference TRBV7-2 and TRBJ2-3, is GAGVSQSPSNKVTEKGKDVELRCDPISGHTALYWYRQSLGQGLEFLIYFQGNSAPDKSGLPSDRFSAERTGGSVSTLTIQRTQQEDSAVYLCASSSTSRGWGLSTDTQYFGPGTRLTVL.

A few counts support this clone. The chain has TRBV9 and TRBJ2-5; 9 nucleotides align to TRBD1. Germline assignment: CDR1 SGDLS and CDR2 YYNGEE. The CDR3 runs to 15 residues. Unmatched junction bases numbered 2, after V lost 0 bases and J lost 2 bases. CDR3: CASSVVGTGQETQYF. CDR3 coding DNA: TGTGCCAGCAGCGTAGTTGGGACAGGGCAAGAGACCCAGTACTTC.

This clone was recorded a few times. The chain couples TRBV6-1 to TRBJ2-2, with 7 bases lining up with TRBD1. Germline V gives CDR1 MNHNS, CDR2 SASEGT. V shed 7 bases, J shed 5 bases, and the junction held 10 bases outside the gene matches. CDR3 length: 15 amino acids. DNA for the CDR3: TGTGCCAGCAATCGCCCGACAGGGAGTACCGGGGAGCTGTTTTTT. Protein sequence: CASNRPTGSTGELFF.

This clone has a handful of counts. The gene calls are TRBV5-1 and TRBJ2-1; 10 bases map to TRBD1. J lost 0 bases, V lost 0 bases, and 0 bases had no gene match. CDR1 and CDR2 from the germline V gene are SGHRS and YFSETQ. The CDR3 runs to 16 residues. CDR3 in DNA: TGCGCCAGCAGCTTGGGGGACAGGGGCTCCTACAATGAGCAGTTCTTC. Translated, it gives CASSLGDRGSYNEQFF.

This clone was seen more than once but under ten times. The rearrangement joins TRBV27 to TRBJ1-5, with D perhaps TRBD1 (6 bases). The V end lost 5 bases, the J end lost 0 bases, and 14 bases lay between the germline ends. Germline V gene data show CDR1 as MNHEY and CDR2 as SMNVEV (reference sequence). The CDR3 sequence is 16 residues long. The chain's CDR3 is CASSPMMTGSNQPQHF. In nucleotides, the CDR3 is TGTGCCAGCAGTCCCATGATGACAGGTAGCAATCAGCCCCAGCATTTT.

The chain recombines TRBV19 with TRBJ2-2; TRBD1 agrees at 9 bases. CDR1 and CDR2 (germline): LNHDA, SQIVND (reference sequence). Trimming cost V 3 bases and J 7 bases; bases outside gene matches: 3. There are 14 residues in the CDR3. This CDR3 reads CASSIGTGLGELFF. In DNA, the CDR3 is TGTGCCAGTAGTATTGGGACAGGGCTCGGGGAGCTGTTTTTT. Full variable domain (outside the CDR3, taken from reference TRBV19 and TRBJ2-2): DGGITQSPKYLFRKEGQNVTLSCEQNLNHDAMYWYRQDPGQGLRLIYYSQIVNDFQKGDIAEGYSVSREKKESFPLTVTSAQKNPTAFYLCASSIGTGLGELFFGEGSRLTVL.

This clone came up a few times. This chain joins TRBV6-5 and TRBJ1-6; 7 bases fit TRBD1. The CDR3 is 14 residues long. V lost 6 bases and J lost 6; bases outside the gene matches: 5. Germline loops: CDR1 MNHEY, CDR2 SVGAGI. CDR3 nucleotides: TGTGCCAGCAGGTTCCGGGACAGTAATTCACCCCTCCACTTT. Encoded protein: CASRFRDSNSPLHF.

The chain recombines TRBV28 with TRBJ1-2; D call uncertain. Trimming took 2 bases from V and 9 from J, leaving 16 bases between them. There are 14 residues in the CDR3. Germline assignment: CDR1 MDHEN and CDR2 SYDVKM. CDR3 DNA sequence: TGTGCCAGCAGTTTAACCGGGCGCTTGAGTAGCTACACCTTC. It is translated as CASSLTGRLSSYTF.

The chain employs TRBV18 and TRBJ2-2, with TRBD1 as a possible D gene (6 bases). The V end lost 4 bases, the J end lost 4 bases, and 13 bases lay between the germline ends. The CDR3 spans 15 residues. CDR1 KGHSH and CDR2 LQKENI come from the germline V gene. CDR3 bases: TGTGCCAGCTCACAACAGGGCAAGAGCACCGGGGAGCTGTTTTTT. The encoded protein is CASSQQGKSTGELFF.